The 32 T cell receptor beta chains listed next were all sequenced from one sample in a study of glioma-infiltrating T cells after dendritic cell vaccination. Data came from immunoSEQ multiplex PCR; TCRdb stores just in-frame clones and leaves some out. Counted here are some 70,000 clones, more than 75% occurring once; the ten biggest clones make up over 8.5%. This material consisted of blood, taken before dendritic cell vaccination. These receptor sequences come from a human donor with glioblastoma.

The V gene is TRBV10-2, the J gene TRBJ2-7; D gene uncertain. This CDR3 has 10 amino acids. Germline loops: CDR1 WSHSY, CDR2 SAAADI. V lost 4 bases and J lost 6, with 4 bases in between. The CDR3 DNA follows: TGCGCCAGCAGTGGAGGCGAGCAGTACTTC. This gives the protein CASSGGEQYF.

V and J are TRBV6-6 and TRBJ1-1; 8 bases match TRBD1. CDR1 and CDR2 (germline): MNHNY, SVGAGI (reference sequence). The trim removed 2 bases at V and 3 bases at J, leaving 8 bases unmatched. This CDR3 comprises 16 residues. CDR3 protein: CASSYKQGAWDTEAFF. In DNA form, the CDR3 reads TGTGCCAGCAGTTACAAGCAGGGGGCGTGGGACACTGAAGCTTTCTTT.

The chain has TRBV5-5 and TRBJ1-1; D remains ambiguous. CDR3 length: 12 amino acids. Trimming left V 3 bases short and J 6 bases short, with 9 bases between. In germline, CDR1 is SGHKS, CDR2 YYEKEE (reference sequence). Here the CDR3 DNA reads TGTGCCAGCAGCTCACATATCGCTGAAGCTTTCTTT. Translating it yields CASSSHIAEAFF.

This clone has only one observation. This sequence joins TRBV28 and TRBJ1-1, with unresolved D. This CDR3 is 16 amino acids long. V lost 5 bases to trimming and J lost 1 base, with 17 bases between them. CDR1 is MDHEN, CDR2 SYDVKM, per germline. The CDR3 DNA reads as TGTGCCAGCAGTGGCGGGTTAAATGGGGAGAACACTGAAGCTTTCTTT. It encodes CASSGGLNGENTEAFF.

Worth noting for this clone: Given the absence of the conserved phenylalanine or tryptophan at the CDR3 end, a read error is likely. The chain has TRBV30 and TRBJ2-2; D remains ambiguous. Trimming cost V 2 bases and J 6 bases, with 7 bases left between them. The CDR3 loop spans 12 amino acids. CDR1 and CDR2 (germline): GTSNPN, SVGIG (reference sequence). As DNA, the CDR3 is TGTGCCTGGAGTAGGCCGGCCGGGGAGCTGTTTGTT. Residues: CAWSRPAGELFV.

This clone was recorded a few times. This chain joins TRBV28 and TRBJ2-2, with a tentative D call TRBD2 (5 bases). Germline V gives CDR1 MDHEN, CDR2 SYDVKM. V was shortened by 3 bases and J by 7 bases, with 18 bases between the two germline ends. The length of the CDR3 is 16 residues. Here the CDR3 reads CASSFLLYSGSGELFF. The CDR3 DNA follows: TGTGCCAGCAGTTTCCTCCTTTACTCGGGGAGCGGGGAGCTGTTTTTT.

V usage is TRBV2 and J usage is TRBJ1-1, with D possibly being TRBD1 (5 bases). The CDR3 extends over 14 amino acids. The V gene's germline CDR1 is SNHLY and CDR2 FYNNEI. Trimming took 5 bases from V and 4 from J, leaving 14 bases between them. Written as DNA, the CDR3 is TGTGCCAGCAGTAACGGACAATTGGGCACTGAAGCTTTCTTT. Translation gives CASSNGQLGTEAFF.

This clone appeared once. The chain uses TRBV6-1 and TRBJ1-1; the D is unclear. V lost 4 bases to trimming and J lost 3 bases, with 12 bases between them. Germline V lookup: CDR1 MNHNS, CDR2 SASEGT. The CDR3 totals 14 residues. This CDR3 reads CASSGGMGHTEAFF. The CDR3 nucleotides read TGTGCCAGCAGTGGAGGGATGGGCCACACTGAAGCTTTCTTT.

This clone has only one observation. The chain has TRBV6-1 and TRBJ2-2, with 8 bases identical to TRBD1. The germline gives CDR1 MNHNS, CDR2 SASEGT. Losses at the gene ends were 1 base for V and 7 bases for J; bases not matched to a gene: 23. The CDR3 extends over 21 amino acids. This chain's CDR3 is CASSEDPAGTGLTGFFGELFF. CDR3 DNA sequence: TGTGCCAGCAGTGAAGACCCCGCCGGGACAGGCCTCACTGGATTTTTCGGGGAGCTGTTTTTT.

The chain joins TRBV13 to TRBJ2-2; perhaps TRBD1 as D (6 bases). CDR3 length equals 14 residues. V was shortened by 4 bases and J by 4 bases, with 10 bases between the two germline ends. Germline loops: CDR1 PRHDT, CDR2 FYEKMQ (reference sequence). Here the CDR3 reads CASSYGQTTGELFF. The CDR3, as DNA: TGTGCCAGCAGCTATGGACAGACCACCGGGGAGCTGTTTTTT.

CDR3 region: CASSLWGRTGGNEQFF. The DNA of the CDR3 is TGTGCCAGCAGCTTGTGGGGTCGGACAGGGGGAAATGAGCAGTTCTTC. The chain carries TRBV5-4 and TRBJ2-1, with 10 bases identical to TRBD1. This CDR3 is 16 amino acids long. The J segment lost 7 bases and the V segment lost 1 base, leaving 8 bases of the junction unmatched. The germline CDR1 and CDR2 sequences are SGHNT and YYREEE (reference sequence).

The chain recombines TRBV27 with TRBJ2-7, with unresolved D. CDR1 MNHEY and CDR2 SMNVEV come from the germline V gene (reference sequence). V lost 5 bases and J lost 3, with 14 bases in between. The CDR3 contains 14 residues. This CDR3 reads CASSPNPQLYEQYF. The DNA of the CDR3 is TGTGCCAGCAGTCCTAACCCTCAACTCTACGAGCAGTACTTC.

This chain links TRBV28 with TRBJ2-7; tentatively, D is TRBD1 (6 bases). V was shortened by 10 bases and J by 2 bases, with 24 bases between the two germline ends. This CDR3 contains 16 residues. The V gene's germline CDR1 is MDHEN and CDR2 SYDVKM. The DNA for the CDR3 is TGTGCCACCACCCACTATGATGTTGGGGGCCCCTACGAGCAGTACTTC. It translates to CATTHYDVGGPYEQYF. Full variable domain (missing parts from reference TRBV28 and TRBJ2-7): DVKVTQSSRYLVKRTGEKVFLECVQDMDHENMFWYRQDPGLGLRLIYFSYDVKMKEKGDIPEGYSVSREKKERFSLILESASTNQTSMYLCATTHYDVGGPYEQYFGPGTRLTVT.

This clone was recorded a few times. The chain uses TRBV6-5 and TRBJ2-1, with 10 bases that match TRBD2. Germline CDR1 is MNHEY and CDR2 is SVGAGI. The J segment lost 4 bases and the V segment lost 6 bases, leaving 6 bases of the junction unmatched. The CDR3 is 15 residues long. In nucleotides, the CDR3 is TGTGCCAGCAGCCGTAGCGGGGGGCTTTACAATGAGCAGTTCTTC. This gives the protein CASSRSGGLYNEQFF.

This clone came up a few times. V gene TRBV13 combines with J gene TRBJ1-1; no reliable D call. CDR1 and CDR2 from the germline V gene are PRHDT and FYEKMQ (reference sequence). V was shortened by 0 bases and J by 1 base, with 9 bases between the two germline ends. This CDR3 spans 15 amino acids. The CDR3 coding sequence is TGTGCCAGCAGCTTAGGGGCGGGAAGGAACACTGAAGCTTTCTTT. Encoded protein: CASSLGAGRNTEAFF.

J is TRBJ1-5 and V is TRBV10-2; D remains ambiguous. The V end lost 3 bases, the J end lost 1 base, and 10 bases lay between the germline ends. The CDR3 spans 15 residues. Germline V gives CDR1 WSHSY, CDR2 SAAADI. The CDR3 DNA reads as TGCGCCAGCAGTGACCCGCGGGCAAGCAATCAGCCCCAGCATTTT. It specifies CASSDPRASNQPQHF.

The chain recombines TRBV2 with TRBJ2-7; 7 bases agree with TRBD1. Germline CDR1 reads SNHLY; CDR2 reads FYNNEI. The ends lost 4 bases at V and 3 bases at J; junction bases unmatched: 3. The CDR3 sequence is 13 residues long. The CDR3 protein is CASSVGQLYEQYF. As DNA, the CDR3 is TGTGCCAGCAGTGTGGGACAGCTCTACGAGCAGTACTTC.

The rearrangement joins TRBV10-3 to TRBJ1-2, with D possibly TRBD1 on 6 matching bases. V lost 0 bases to trimming and J lost 6 bases, with 17 bases between them. Germline lookup yields CDR1 ENHRY and CDR2 SYGVKD. The CDR3 length is 16 residues. The CDR3 reads CAISESRGARANGYTF. The DNA for the CDR3 is TGTGCCATCAGTGAGTCGCGGGGGGCGAGGGCAAATGGCTACACCTTC.

The CDR3 spells CASRPRPGETQYF. CDR3 nucleotides: TGTGCCAGCAGACCTAGACCTGGGGAGACCCAGTACTTC. This chain links TRBV28 with TRBJ2-5; D is unresolved. V gave up 6 bases and J gave up 5 bases, with 13 bases separating them. This CDR3 region has 13 residues. From germline, CDR1 is MDHEN and CDR2 SYDVKM.

This chain joins TRBV27 and TRBJ2-7; a possible D gene is TRBD1 (5 bases). The CDR3 sequence is 13 residues long. The ends were cut back, 9 bases at V and 5 bases at J, with 17 bases in the middle. Germline lookup yields CDR1 MNHEY and CDR2 SMNVEV (reference sequence). CDR3 amino acids: CARKVSWGHEQYF. The CDR3 nucleotides are TGTGCCAGAAAAGTGAGTTGGGGCCACGAGCAGTACTTC.

The chain carries TRBV27 and TRBJ2-5, with 7 bases identical to TRBD2. Judging by the DNA end, TRBJ2-7 fits better; the J call may be wrong. The CDR3 length is 12 residues. Germline V gives CDR1 MNHEY, CDR2 SMNVEV (reference sequence). In DNA, the CDR3 is TGTGCCAGCAGTTCGGGGGGTAACGAGCAGTACTTC. The encoded protein is CASSSGGNEQYF.

The V and J genes are TRBV7-6 and TRBJ2-3; weak D call: TRBD2 (6 bases). Germline-derived CDR1 and CDR2 are SGHVS and FNYEAQ. The CDR3 extends over 14 amino acids. The V gene lost 5 bases and the J gene lost 0 bases, with 9 bases spanning the gap. CDR3 nucleotide sequence: TGTGCCAGCAGCAAACTAGCAAGCACAGATACGCAGTATTTT. Amino acids: CASSKLASTDTQYF.

The chain links TRBV15 to TRBJ1-5; 9 bases line up with TRBD1. This CDR3 spans 15 amino acids. V shed 5 bases and J 6 bases; nucleotides not matched to a gene: 8. Germline CDR1 LNHNV, CDR2 YYDKDF (reference sequence). The chain's CDR3 is CATSQRTGGGQPQHF. In DNA form, the CDR3 reads TGTGCCACCAGCCAACGAACAGGGGGCGGTCAGCCCCAGCATTTT.

The chain employs TRBV19 and TRBJ2-2, with TRBD1 matching over 7 bases. Germline V gene sequence: CDR1 LNHDA, CDR2 SQIVND (reference sequence). J gave up 0 bases and V 4 bases, and 5 bases lay outside the gene matches. The CDR3 consists of 16 residues. The CDR3 bases are TGTGCCAGTAGTACTAACAGGGGTGCGAACACCGGGGAGCTGTTTTTT. This sequence encodes CASSTNRGANTGELFF. The full variable domain, with the rest looked up from reference TRBV19 and TRBJ2-2, is DGGITQSPKYLFRKEGQNVTLSCEQNLNHDAMYWYRQDPGQGLRLIYYSQIVNDFQKGDIAEGYSVSREKKESFPLTVTSAQKNPTAFYLCASSTNRGANTGELFFGEGSRLTVL.

The V and J genes are TRBV7-2 and TRBJ1-4; weak D call: TRBD1 (5 bases). CDR3 length: 14 amino acids. Between the trimmed V and J ends, which lost 6 bases and 7 bases, there was a span of 15 bases. Per germline, CDR1 SGHTA and CDR2 FQGNSA. The CDR3 DNA reads as TGTGCCAGCAGAGAAAGTAGGGGCGCTGAAAAACTGTTTTTT. Encoded protein: CASRESRGAEKLFF.

This rearrangement joins TRBV5-6 to TRBJ2-7; 9 positions agree with TRBD1. The CDR3 runs to 14 residues. Germline CDR1 is SGHDT and CDR2 is YYEEEE. V was pared by 6 bases and J by 2 bases, with 6 bases of the junction left unmatched. The CDR3 nucleotides read TGTGCCAGCACCATCGGGACAGGGACCTACGAGCAGTACTTC. Its translation: CASTIGTGTYEQYF.

This sequence joins TRBV11-1 and TRBJ2-6, with TRBD1 identical over 9 bases. With V trimmed by 5 bases and J by 1 base, 6 bases remained unmatched. Germline V lookup: CDR1 SGHAT, CDR2 FQDESV (reference sequence). CDR3 length: 17 amino acids. The CDR3 spells CASSPGTGRSGANVLTF. CDR3 coding DNA: TGTGCCAGCAGCCCGGGGACAGGGCGATCTGGGGCCAACGTCCTGACTTTC.

The chain joins TRBV28 to TRBJ1-2; unclear D gene. CDR1 is MDHEN and CDR2 is SYDVKM in the germline V gene. Trimming removed 6 bases at V and 3 bases at J, with 14 bases between. This CDR3 is 14 amino acids long. The CDR3 loop is CASRPPEGHYGYTF. CDR3 nucleotides: TGTGCCAGCAGACCCCCTGAGGGTCACTATGGCTACACCTTC.

The CDR3 sequence is CASSFRGPGETQYF. The DNA of the CDR3 is TGCGCCAGCAGCTTCCGAGGGCCCGGGGAGACCCAGTACTTC. The chain carries TRBV5-1 and TRBJ2-5, with a tentative D call TRBD2 (5 bases). Deletions cut 2 bases from V and 5 bases from J, with 13 bases between. The CDR3 runs to 14 residues. CDR1 SGHRS and CDR2 YFSETQ come from the germline V gene.

This rearrangement joins TRBV7-6 to TRBJ2-1, with 12 bases lining up with TRBD2. The CDR3 is 16 residues long. Germline lookup yields CDR1 SGHVS and CDR2 FNYEAQ. V was clipped by 6 bases and J by 2 bases; unmatched bases: 5. The CDR3 DNA sequence: TGTGCCAGCAGTCTTAGGACTAGCGGGGCCTACAATGAGCAGTTCTTC. It encodes CASSLRTSGAYNEQFF.

This clone was counted a few times. The rearrangement uses TRBV5-1 and TRBJ2-7; 7 nucleotides align to TRBD1. The CDR3 runs 16 residues. CDR1 is SGHRS, CDR2 YFSETQ, per germline. The trim removed 2 bases at V and 3 bases at J, leaving 11 bases unmatched. The DNA for the CDR3 is TGCGCCAGCAGCTTTAACAGGGGACCGAAACTCTACGAGCAGTACTTC. Its protein product is CASSFNRGPKLYEQYF.

The chain couples TRBV6-6 to TRBJ1-4; weak D call: TRBD1 (5 bases). The germline V and J ends were trimmed by 8 bases and 7 bases, with 14 bases remaining between them. The germline V gene encodes CDR1 MNHNY and CDR2 SVGAGI (reference sequence). This CDR3 contains 13 residues. The CDR3 reads CASSIRRGEKLFF. CDR3 in DNA: TGTGCCAGCTCTATTCGGAGGGGTGAAAAACTGTTTTTT.